Shown below are 3 T cell receptor beta chains from a single sample sequenced in a study of control samples from healthy donors and cancer patients. Method: immunoSEQ multiplex PCR; TCRdb's copy keeps in-frame clones and lacks some. The sample includes approximately 210,000 clones, 90% to 95% seen only once; the top ten take approximately 2%. Sequenced input: blood. All receptors derive from a man under 40 in good health.

The chain joins TRBV19 to TRBJ1-3; 7 nucleotides line up with TRBD1. The germline gives CDR1 LNHDA, CDR2 SQIVND (reference sequence). The ends lost 6 bases at V and 2 bases at J; junction bases unmatched: 10. The CDR3 sequence is 16 residues long. In nucleotides, the CDR3 is TGTGCCAGTAGCCTTCGAGGACAGGCGACTGGAAACACCATATATTTT. Residues: CASSLRGQATGNTIYF.

The sample holds one count of this clone. J is TRBJ2-7 and V is TRBV4-1; D perhaps matches TRBD1 (6 bases). The ends were cut back, 1 base at V and 3 bases at J, with 10 bases in the middle. Germline values: CDR1 MGHRA, CDR2 YSYEKL. This CDR3 has 14 amino acids. CDR3 nucleotide sequence: TGCGCCAGCAGCCAAGGGGACATTAACTACGAGCAGTACTTC. Translation gives CASSQGDINYEQYF.

V usage is TRBV12-3 or TRBV12-4 and J usage is TRBJ1-1; the D is unclear. Trimming cost V 6 bases and J 4 bases, with 12 bases left between them. This CDR3 is built from 13 residues. CDR3 loop: CASRDGVGTEAFF. The DNA for the CDR3 is TGTGCCAGCAGAGACGGGGTGGGCACTGAAGCTTTCTTT.